This entry lists 20 T cell receptor beta chains sequenced from one sample in a study of cytomegalovirus exposure and HLA in healthy donors listed by TCRdb under 2017. The library relied on the immunoSEQ multiplex PCR assay. The multiplex PCR relied on a mix of 60 forward primers for TCR Vbeta segments and 13 reverse primers for TCR Jbeta segments. TCRdb stores this immuneACCESS table with in-frame sequences only. Part of the clones is absent; in the studies checked, under half of the shortfall reflects unresolved V genes, and no reason is known for the rest. The sample yields about 70,000 clones; 55% to 75% were counted once. The top ten hold over 15% of the sample. The sequencing sample was made of PBMCs. These receptors were collected from a man aged 35-49 years in good health and CMV-seropositive.

This clone was seen only a few times. The chain employs TRBV30 and TRBJ2-3; D may be TRBD1 (5 bases). This CDR3 is built from 14 residues. V was clipped by 0 bases and J by 6 bases, with 13 bases between them. In germline, CDR1 is GTSNPN, CDR2 SVGIG (reference sequence). The CDR3: CAWSVSRVGDTQYF. The DNA for the CDR3 is TGTGCCTGGAGTGTGAGCAGGGTCGGCGATACGCAGTATTTT.

The chain couples TRBV30 to TRBJ1-4; D might be TRBD1 (6 bases). The CDR3 totals 15 residues. V lost 4 bases to trimming and J lost 0 bases, with 12 bases between them. Germline V lookup: CDR1 GTSNPN, CDR2 SVGIG (reference sequence). The CDR3 loop is CAWTRTAATNEKLFF. The DNA for the CDR3 is TGTGCCTGGACGAGGACAGCCGCAACTAATGAAAAACTGTTTTTT.

The chain recombines TRBV5-5 with TRBJ1-2; D unresolved. Trimming stripped 2 bases from V and 1 base from J, with 12 bases between. Germline V gene sequence: CDR1 SGHKS, CDR2 YYEKEE (reference sequence). The CDR3 consists of 15 residues. The CDR3 region is CASSFSVGLNYGYTF. DNA for the CDR3: TGTGCCAGCAGCTTCTCCGTTGGGCTTAACTATGGCTACACCTTC.

The chain has TRBV11-2 and TRBJ1-1, with TRBD1 matching 7 bases. The CDR3 covers 13 residues. V shed 2 bases, J shed 8 bases, and the junction held 5 bases outside the gene matches. Per the germline V gene, CDR1 is SGHAT and CDR2 is FQNNGV. In nucleotides, the CDR3 is TGTGCCAGCAGCTTATCCGCACAGGGGGAAGCTTTCTTT. This codes for CASSLSAQGEAFF.

This clone was counted between two and nine times. The chain uses TRBV28 and TRBJ2-7; TRBD1 matches at 9 bases. The germline V gene encodes CDR1 MDHEN and CDR2 SYDVKM. This CDR3 contains 14 residues. J gave up 7 bases and V 4 bases, and 8 bases lay outside the gene matches. Here the CDR3 DNA reads TGTGCCAGCAGTTCTCCGGGACAGGGCGAGGAGCAGTACTTC. This sequence encodes CASSSPGQGEEQYF. The entire variable domain, with the rest obtained from reference TRBV28 and TRBJ2-7, is as follows: DVKVTQSSRYLVKRTGEKVFLECVQDMDHENMFWYRQDPGLGLRLIYFSYDVKMKEKGDIPEGYSVSREKKERFSLILESASTNQTSMYLCASSSPGQGEEQYFGPGTRLTVT.

This clone is medium-sized in the sample. V usage is TRBV18 and J usage is TRBJ2-7; 10 nucleotides line up with TRBD2. The CDR3 consists of 16 residues. Trimming took 3 bases from V and 3 from J; bases not matched to a gene: 8. Germline V gives CDR1 KGHSH, CDR2 LQKENI. The CDR3 loop is CASSPPGTSVLYEQYF. The CDR3, as DNA: TGTGCCAGCTCACCCCCCGGGACTAGCGTCCTCTACGAGCAGTACTTC.

V and J are TRBV29-1 and TRBJ2-1; 9 nucleotides line up with TRBD2. Germline trimming cut 4 bases from V and 9 bases from J; bases unmatched to any gene: 7. The CDR3 runs 13 residues. The germline CDR1 and CDR2 sequences are SQVTM and ANQGSEA. CDR3 amino acids: CSVGSSTSGEQFF. The CDR3 DNA reads TGCAGCGTTGGAAGCTCGACTAGCGGTGAGCAGTTCTTC.

The CDR3 sequence is CASSQEFASGRHEQYF. The CDR3 nucleotides are TGTGCCAGCAGCCAAGAATTTGCTAGCGGGAGACACGAGCAGTACTTC. The chain carries TRBV14 and TRBJ2-7, with TRBD2 matching 10 bases. V lost 0 bases to trimming and J lost 5 bases; unmatched junction nucleotides: 7. This CDR3 spans 16 amino acids. Germline V lookup: CDR1 SGHDN, CDR2 FVKESK.

The chain couples TRBV1 to TRBJ2-1; the table's D call, TRBD1, was not checked against the DNA. TRBV1 is a listed pseudogene. The CDR3 consists of 16 residues. The CDR3 loop is CTSRRGEGATYNEQFF. CDR3 sequence (DNA): TGCACCAGCAGACGTGGAGAGGGGGCCACCTACAATGAGCAGTTCTTC.

The J gene is TRBJ2-6, the V gene TRBV7-2; weak D call: TRBD2 (5 bases). Germline V CDR1 and CDR2: SGHTA, FQGNSA. V was cut by 11 bases and J by 4 bases, with 9 bases left in between. The CDR3 totals 12 residues. The CDR3 here is CAGGSGANVLTF. Written as DNA, the CDR3 is TGTGCCGGAGGATCCGGGGCCAACGTCCTGACTTTC.

The count of this clone is one. V usage is TRBV19 and J usage is TRBJ2-1, with D unclear. V gave up 3 bases and J gave up 4 bases, with 10 bases separating them. The CDR3 spans 14 residues. Germline V lookup: CDR1 LNHDA, CDR2 SQIVND (reference sequence). CDR3 nucleotides: TGTGCCAGTAGTATTAATTTCGAGTACAATGAGCAGTTCTTC. Translated: CASSINFEYNEQFF.

V is TRBV7-6 and J is TRBJ2-7; 8 nucleotides agree with TRBD1. After removal of 1 base from V and 5 bases from J, the junction contained 4 bases not matched to a gene. This CDR3 has 14 residues. From germline, CDR1 is SGHVS and CDR2 FNYEAQ. The chain's CDR3 is CASSLGQGSHEQYF. As DNA, the CDR3 is TGTGCCAGCAGCTTAGGACAGGGGAGCCACGAGCAGTACTTC.

The CDR3 coding sequence is TGTGCCAGCATCAAGGCTCAGGACTACGAGCAGTACTTC. This translates into CASIKAQDYEQYF. The chain recombines TRBV11-2 with TRBJ2-7; D gene ambiguous. The V end was cut by 7 bases, the J end by 3 bases, with 13 bases between. Germline CDR1 and CDR2: SGHAT and FQNNGV. This CDR3 comprises 13 residues.

Written as DNA, the CDR3 is TGTGCCAGCAGCGGCGTCCGGGACAGGGGGGGTGAGCAGTACTTC. Protein: CASSGVRDRGGEQYF. The chain links TRBV9 to TRBJ2-7; 11 bases line up with TRBD1. Germline assignment: CDR1 SGDLS and CDR2 YYNGEE. The CDR3 covers 15 residues. V lost 3 bases to trimming and J lost 7 bases; unmatched junction nucleotides: 9. The full variable domain, its missing parts supplied by reference TRBV9 and TRBJ2-7, is DSGVTQTPKHLITATGQRVTLRCSPRSGDLSVYWYQQSLDQGLQFLIQYYNGEERAKGNILERFSAQQFPDLHSELNLSSLELGDSALYFCASSGVRDRGGEQYFGPGTRLTVT.

The chain has TRBV9 and TRBJ2-1; 8 nucleotides agree with TRBD2. J lost 7 bases, V lost 0 bases, and 3 bases had no gene match. The CDR3 is 14 residues long. CDR1 and CDR2 (germline): SGDLS, YYNGEE. Here the CDR3 DNA reads TGTGCCAGCAGCGTAGTAACTAGCGGAAATGAGCAGTTCTTC. Encoded protein: CASSVVTSGNEQFF.

This clone showed up many times. The chain joins TRBV2 to TRBJ1-5; D is unclear. The length of the CDR3 is 14 residues. V gave up 2 bases and J gave up 3 bases, with 8 bases separating them. The germline CDR1 and CDR2 sequences are SNHLY and FYNNEI. The CDR3 bases are TGTGCCAGCAGTGAATGGCAGAACAATCAGCCCCAGCATTTT. Its protein product is CASSEWQNNQPQHF.

The V call is TRBV5-1, the J call TRBJ2-5; 10 bases align to TRBD1. The CDR3 runs 16 residues. The trim removed 4 bases at V and 9 bases at J, leaving 15 bases unmatched. CDR1 is SGHRS and CDR2 is YFSETQ in the germline V gene. As DNA, the CDR3 is TGCGCCAGCAGCCGATCGACAGGGGGCATTGAGGAGGCCCAGTACTTC. Its protein is CASSRSTGGIEEAQYF.

The gene calls are TRBV10-3 and TRBJ2-3; 11 nucleotides align to TRBD2. The CDR3 runs 15 residues. The germline gives CDR1 ENHRY, CDR2 SYGVKD. After removal of 6 bases from V and 4 bases from J, the junction contained 6 bases not matched to a gene. Written as DNA, the CDR3 is TGTGCCATCAGCGGGGGGACTAGCGGATCAGATACGCAGTATTTT. This codes for CAISGGTSGSDTQYF.

V usage is TRBV30 and J usage is TRBJ2-7; D not resolved. Germline values: CDR1 GTSNPN, CDR2 SVGIG (reference sequence). The CDR3 covers 11 residues. V shed 5 bases and J shed 0 bases, with 5 bases lying between them. The chain's CDR3 is CAWAYSYEQYF. The CDR3 DNA sequence: TGTGCCTGGGCCTACTCCTACGAGCAGTACTTC.

The chain uses TRBV19 and TRBJ1-3, with D maybe TRBD1 (5 bases). From germline, CDR1 is LNHDA and CDR2 SQIVND (reference sequence). The CDR3 totals 13 residues. V dropped 9 bases and J dropped 0 bases, with 9 bases sitting between them. The CDR3 loop reads CASADSSGNTIYF. The CDR3 DNA reads TGTGCCAGCGCCGACAGCTCTGGAAACACCATATATTTT.